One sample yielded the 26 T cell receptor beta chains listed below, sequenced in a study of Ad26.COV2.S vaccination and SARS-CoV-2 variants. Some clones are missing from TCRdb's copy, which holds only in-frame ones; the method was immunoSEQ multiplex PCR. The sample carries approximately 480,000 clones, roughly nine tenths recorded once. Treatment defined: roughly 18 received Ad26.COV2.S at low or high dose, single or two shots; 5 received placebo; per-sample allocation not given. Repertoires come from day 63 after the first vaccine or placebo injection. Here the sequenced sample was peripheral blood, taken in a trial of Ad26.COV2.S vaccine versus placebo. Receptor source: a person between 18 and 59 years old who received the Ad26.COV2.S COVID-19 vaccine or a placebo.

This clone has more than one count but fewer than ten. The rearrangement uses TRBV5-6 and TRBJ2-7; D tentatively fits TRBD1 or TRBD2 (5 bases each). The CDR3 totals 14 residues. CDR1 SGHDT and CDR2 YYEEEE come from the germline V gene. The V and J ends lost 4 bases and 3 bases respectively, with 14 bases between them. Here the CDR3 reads CASSKGPTGYEQYF. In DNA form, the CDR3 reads TGTGCCAGCAGCAAGGGACCGACGGGCTACGAGCAGTACTTC.

This CDR3 is CASSLTTPGQKGQPQHF. CDR3 coding DNA: TGTGCCAGCAGCTTAACAACGCCCGGACAGAAAGGACAGCCCCAGCATTTT. This chain connects TRBV7-2 to TRBJ1-5, with D possibly being TRBD1 (6 bases). The germline V gene encodes CDR1 SGHTA and CDR2 FQGNSA. The CDR3 is made up of 17 amino acids. Trimming stripped 2 bases from V and 7 bases from J, with 21 bases between. Combining the CDR3 with reference TRBV7-2 and TRBJ1-5 gives the whole variable domain GAGVSQSPSNKVTEKGKDVELRCDPISGHTALYWYRQSLGQGLEFLIYFQGNSAPDKSGLPSDRFSAERTGGSVSTLTIQRTQQEDSAVYLCASSLTTPGQKGQPQHFGDGTRLSIL.

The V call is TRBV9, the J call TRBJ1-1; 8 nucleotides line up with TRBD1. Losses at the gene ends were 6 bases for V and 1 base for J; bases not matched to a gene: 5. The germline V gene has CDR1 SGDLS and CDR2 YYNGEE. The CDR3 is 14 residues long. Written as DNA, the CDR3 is TGTGCCAGCAACCCGGGACAGGCGAACACTGAAGCTTTCTTT. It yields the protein CASNPGQANTEAFF.

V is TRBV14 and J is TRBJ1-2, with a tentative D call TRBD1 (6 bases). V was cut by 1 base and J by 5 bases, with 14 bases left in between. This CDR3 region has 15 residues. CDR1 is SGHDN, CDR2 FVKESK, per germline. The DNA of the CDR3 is TGTGCCAGCAGCCAAGTTGGGGGGCGCGGGTATGGCTACACCTTC. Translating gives CASSQVGGRGYGYTF.

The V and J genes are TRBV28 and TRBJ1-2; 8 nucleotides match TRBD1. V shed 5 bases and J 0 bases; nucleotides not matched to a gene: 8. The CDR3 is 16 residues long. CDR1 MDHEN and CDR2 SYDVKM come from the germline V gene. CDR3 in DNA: TGTGCCAGCAGTCCGGGACAGGCCCGAGCTAACTATGGCTACACCTTC. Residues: CASSPGQARANYGYTF.

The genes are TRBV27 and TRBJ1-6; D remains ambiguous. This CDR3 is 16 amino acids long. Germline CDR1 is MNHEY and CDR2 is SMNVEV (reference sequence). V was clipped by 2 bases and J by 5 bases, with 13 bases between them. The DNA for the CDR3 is TGTGCCAGCAGTTTACCCGGACTGAGGAATAATTCACCCCTCCACTTT. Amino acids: CASSLPGLRNNSPLHF.

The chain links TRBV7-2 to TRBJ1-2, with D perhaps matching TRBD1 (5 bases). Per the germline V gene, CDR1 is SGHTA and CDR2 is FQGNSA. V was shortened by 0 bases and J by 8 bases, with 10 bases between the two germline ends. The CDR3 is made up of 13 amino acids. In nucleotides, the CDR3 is TGTGCCAGCAGCTTAGCATCCGGGGACGGCTACACCTTC. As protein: CASSLASGDGYTF.

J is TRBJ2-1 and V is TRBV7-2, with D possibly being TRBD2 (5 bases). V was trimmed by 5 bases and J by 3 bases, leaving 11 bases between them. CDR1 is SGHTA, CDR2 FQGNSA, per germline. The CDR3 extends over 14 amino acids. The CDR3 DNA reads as TGTGCCAGCAGCCCCCGGAGGAGCTACAATGAGCAGTTCTTC. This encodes CASSPRRSYNEQFF.

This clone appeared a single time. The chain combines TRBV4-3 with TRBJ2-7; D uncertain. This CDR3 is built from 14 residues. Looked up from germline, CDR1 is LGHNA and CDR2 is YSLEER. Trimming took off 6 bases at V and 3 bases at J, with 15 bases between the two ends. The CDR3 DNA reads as TGCGCCAGCAGTAAGAGCTCTTTCGGCTACGAGCAGTACTTC. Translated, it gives CASSKSSFGYEQYF.

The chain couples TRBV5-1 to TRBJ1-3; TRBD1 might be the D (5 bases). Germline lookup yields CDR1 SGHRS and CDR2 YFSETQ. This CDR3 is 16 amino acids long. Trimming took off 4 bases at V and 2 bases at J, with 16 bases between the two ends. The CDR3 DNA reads TGCGCCAGCAGCCCTGGGGGAAGTGGGCCTGGAAACACCATATATTTT. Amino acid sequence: CASSPGGSGPGNTIYF. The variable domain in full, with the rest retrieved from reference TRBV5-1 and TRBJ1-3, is KAGVTQTPRYLIKTRGQQVTLSCSPISGHRSVSWYQQTPGQGLQFLFEYFSETQRNKGNFPGRFSGRQFSNSRSEMNVSTLELGDSALYLCASSPGGSGPGNTIYFGEGSWLTVV.

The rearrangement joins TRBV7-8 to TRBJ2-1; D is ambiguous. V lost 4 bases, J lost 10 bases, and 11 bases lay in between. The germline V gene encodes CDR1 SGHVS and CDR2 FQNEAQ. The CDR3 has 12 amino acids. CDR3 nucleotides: TGTGCCAGCAGCTCTGCTAGAGCCGAGCAGTTCTTC. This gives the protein CASSSARAEQFF.

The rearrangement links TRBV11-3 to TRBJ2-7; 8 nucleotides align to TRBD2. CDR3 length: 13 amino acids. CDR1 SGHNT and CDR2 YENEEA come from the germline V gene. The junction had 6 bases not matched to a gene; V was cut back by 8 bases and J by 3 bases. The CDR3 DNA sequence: TGTGCCAGCTCGGGGGGGCGCGGCTACGAGCAGTACTTC. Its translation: CASSGGRGYEQYF.

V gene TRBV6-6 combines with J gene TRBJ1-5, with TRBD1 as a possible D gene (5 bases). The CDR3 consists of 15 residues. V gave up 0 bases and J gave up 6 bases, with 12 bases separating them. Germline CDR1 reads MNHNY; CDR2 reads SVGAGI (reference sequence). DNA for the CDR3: TGTGCCAGCAGTTACTCGAGTCGGGGGACTCAGCCCCAGCATTTT. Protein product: CASSYSSRGTQPQHF.

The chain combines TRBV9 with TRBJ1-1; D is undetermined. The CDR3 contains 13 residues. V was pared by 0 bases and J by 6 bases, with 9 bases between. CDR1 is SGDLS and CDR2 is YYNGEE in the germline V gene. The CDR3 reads CASSVGVVAEAFF. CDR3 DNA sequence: TGTGCCAGCAGCGTAGGGGTAGTCGCTGAAGCTTTCTTT.

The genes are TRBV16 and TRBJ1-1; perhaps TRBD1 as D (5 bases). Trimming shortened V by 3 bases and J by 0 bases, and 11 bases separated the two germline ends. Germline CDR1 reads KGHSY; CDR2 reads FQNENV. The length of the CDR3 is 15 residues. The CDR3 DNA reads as TGTGCCAGCAGCCAGGTTGCAGGGCTGAACACTGAAGCTTTCTTT. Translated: CASSQVAGLNTEAFF.

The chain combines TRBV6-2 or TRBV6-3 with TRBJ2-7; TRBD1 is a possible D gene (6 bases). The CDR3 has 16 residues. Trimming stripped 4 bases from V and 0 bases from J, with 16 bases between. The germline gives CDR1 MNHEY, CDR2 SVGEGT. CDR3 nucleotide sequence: TGTGCCAGCAGTTGGTTGTTCGGGACACCCTCCTACGAGCAGTACTTC. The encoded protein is CASSWLFGTPSYEQYF.

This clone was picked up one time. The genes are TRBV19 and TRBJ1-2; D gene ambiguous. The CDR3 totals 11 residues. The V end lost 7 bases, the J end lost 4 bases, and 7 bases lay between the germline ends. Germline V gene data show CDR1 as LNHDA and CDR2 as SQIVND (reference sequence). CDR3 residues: CASTGGYGYTF. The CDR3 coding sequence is TGTGCCAGTACAGGAGGCTATGGCTACACCTTC.

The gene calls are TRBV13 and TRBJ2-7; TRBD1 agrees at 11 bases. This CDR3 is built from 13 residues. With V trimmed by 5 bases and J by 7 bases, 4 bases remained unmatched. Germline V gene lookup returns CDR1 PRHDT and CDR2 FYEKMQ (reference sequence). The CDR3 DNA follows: TGTGCCAGCAGCCGGACAGGGGGCTGGGAGCAGTACTTC. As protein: CASSRTGGWEQYF.

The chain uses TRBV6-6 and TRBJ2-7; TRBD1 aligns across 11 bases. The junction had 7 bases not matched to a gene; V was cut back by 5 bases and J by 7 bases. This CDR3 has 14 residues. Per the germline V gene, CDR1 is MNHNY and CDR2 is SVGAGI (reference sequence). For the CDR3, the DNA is TGTGCCAGCAGTGGACAGGGGGCAATTGGGGAGCAGTACTTC. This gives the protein CASSGQGAIGEQYF.

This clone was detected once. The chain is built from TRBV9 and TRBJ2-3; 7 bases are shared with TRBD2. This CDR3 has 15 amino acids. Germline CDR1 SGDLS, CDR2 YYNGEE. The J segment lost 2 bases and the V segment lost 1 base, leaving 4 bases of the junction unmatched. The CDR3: CASSVIGRFTDTQYF. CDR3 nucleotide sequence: TGTGCCAGCAGCGTAATCGGGAGGTTCACAGATACGCAGTATTTT.

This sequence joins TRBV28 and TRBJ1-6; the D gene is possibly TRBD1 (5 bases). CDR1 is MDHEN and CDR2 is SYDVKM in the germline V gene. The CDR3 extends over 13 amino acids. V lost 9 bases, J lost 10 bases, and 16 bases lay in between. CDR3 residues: CASYQGGGSPLHF. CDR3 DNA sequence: TGTGCCAGTTATCAGGGAGGAGGCTCACCCCTCCACTTT.

The CDR3 is CASSLTDQPQHF. DNA of the CDR3: TGTGCCAGCAGTTTGACTGATCAGCCCCAGCATTTT. J is TRBJ1-5 and V is TRBV28, with D unclear. The CDR3 totals 12 residues. Trimming removed 3 bases from V and 5 bases from J, with 5 bases in between. Germline V gene lookup returns CDR1 MDHEN and CDR2 SYDVKM. The variable domain in full, completed from reference TRBV28 and TRBJ1-5, reads DVKVTQSSRYLVKRTGEKVFLECVQDMDHENMFWYRQDPGLGLRLIYFSYDVKMKEKGDIPEGYSVSREKKERFSLILESASTNQTSMYLCASSLTDQPQHFGDGTRLSIL.

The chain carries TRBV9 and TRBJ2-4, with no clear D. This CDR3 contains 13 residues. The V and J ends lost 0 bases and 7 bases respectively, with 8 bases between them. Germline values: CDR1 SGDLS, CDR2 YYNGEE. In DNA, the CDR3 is TGTGCCAGCAGCGTAGTCCCAGGCAACATTCAGTACTTC. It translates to CASSVVPGNIQYF.

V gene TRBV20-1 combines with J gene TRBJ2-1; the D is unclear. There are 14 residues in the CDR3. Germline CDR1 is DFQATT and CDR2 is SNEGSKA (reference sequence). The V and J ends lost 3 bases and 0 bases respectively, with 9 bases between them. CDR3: CSASPLSSYNEQFF. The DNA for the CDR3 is TGCAGTGCTAGTCCTCTAAGCTCCTACAATGAGCAGTTCTTC.

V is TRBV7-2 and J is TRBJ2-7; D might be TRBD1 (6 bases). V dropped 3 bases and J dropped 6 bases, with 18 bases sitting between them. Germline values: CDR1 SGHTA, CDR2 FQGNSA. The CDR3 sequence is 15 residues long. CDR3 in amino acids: CASSFRLTGQVEQYF. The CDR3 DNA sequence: TGTGCCAGCAGCTTCCGTCTGACGGGACAAGTCGAGCAGTACTTC.

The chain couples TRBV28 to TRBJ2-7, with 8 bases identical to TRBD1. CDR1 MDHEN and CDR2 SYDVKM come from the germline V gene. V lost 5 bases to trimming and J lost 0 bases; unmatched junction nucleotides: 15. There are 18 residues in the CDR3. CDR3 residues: CASSHPTLYRGNSYEQYF. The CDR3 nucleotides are TGTGCCAGCAGTCATCCCACTCTATACAGGGGGAACTCCTACGAGCAGTACTTC.